A single sample gave rise to the 3 T cell receptor beta chains below, sequenced in a study of cytomegalovirus exposure and HLA in healthy donors. The PCR made use of 60 Vbeta and 13 Jbeta primers. Sequencing was performed with immunoSEQ multiplex PCR; in TCRdb, only in-frame clones are kept and a portion is missing. The data contain 85,000 to 130,000 clones, roughly 82% of them singletons. The sequenced sample was PBMCs. These receptors were obtained from a woman aged 18 to 35 in good health and CMV-seronegative.

The genes are TRBV4-1 and TRBJ1-1, with 7 nucleotides matching TRBD1. The CDR3 totals 14 residues. The V gene's germline CDR1 is MGHRA and CDR2 YSYEKL. Trimming cost V 6 bases and J 1 base; bases outside gene matches: 5. As DNA, the CDR3 is TGCGCCAGCAGGTTGGGGACAGCGAACACTGAAGCTTTCTTT. Its translation: CASRLGTANTEAFF.

The gene calls are TRBV7-9 and TRBJ2-7; the D is unclear. Germline V gene data show CDR1 as SEHNR and CDR2 as FQNEAQ (reference sequence). Trimming pared 5 bases from V and 6 bases from J, leaving 11 bases between. CDR3 length: 12 residues. For the CDR3, the DNA is TGTGCCAGCAGCCATCCAGGTGGCGAGCAGTACTTC. Translation gives CASSHPGGEQYF.

V usage is TRBV6-1 and J usage is TRBJ1-2, with D uncertain. CDR3 length: 13 residues. The ends were cut back, 7 bases at V and 3 bases at J, with 12 bases in the middle. The germline CDR1 and CDR2 sequences are MNHNS and SASEGT. CDR3: CASTRRIDYGYTF. The CDR3 nucleotides are TGTGCCAGCACCAGGAGGATCGACTATGGCTACACCTTC.